This TCR beta chain was recorded in a study of cytomegalovirus exposure and HLA in healthy donors. The wider study: Most donors, 81% of 350 to 450 genotyped, fell in the Caucasian-associated ancestry cluster. Study-wide findings and caveats: Associated with HLA alleles at 0.05 false discovery rate in a later analysis were fewer than 20,000 TCR beta sequences.

Both 60 Vbeta primers and 13 Jbeta primers went into the PCR. Methods used by the authors: In a later analysis, approximately 80 million unique TCR beta chains included roughly 11 million shared by two or more donors. Using immunoSEQ multiplex PCR, the repertoire was profiled, and TCRdb retains in-frame clones only, with some absent. The V and J calls and the clone size are those of that table, but D and trimming were determined from the DNA. This table holds 70,000 or so clones, 65% to 70% found once. About this clone: Its antigen is undetermined. The sample has other DNA sequences that encode this CDR3 too.

The sequence was collected from a woman aged 25 to 45 in good health and CMV-seronegative. Sequencing was carried out using PBMCs.

The CDR3: CASSPISGGSYEQYF. For the CDR3, the DNA is TGCGCCAGCAGCCCCATTTCAGGGGGGTCCTACGAGCAGTACTTC. The V and J genes are TRBV5-1 and TRBJ2-7, with D perhaps TRBD1 (7 bases). Between the trimmed V and J ends, which lost 4 bases and 1 base, there was a span of 15 bases. Germline lookup yields CDR1 SGHRS and CDR2 YFSETQ. CDR3 size: 15 residues.